This entry lists 23 T cell receptor beta chains sequenced from one sample in a study of beta chain features in type 1 diabetes. Investigators reverse transcribed all isolated RNA, so they sequenced expressed TCRB transcripts. Clones were sequenced by immunoSEQ multiplex PCR, and TCRdb holds only the in-frame ones, with some missing. The sample yields some 150,000 clones, roughly 10% seen once. Source material: central memory CD4+ T cells from blood. These receptors were obtained from a woman aged 40 to 49 in good health.

This clone was seen a handful of times. The CDR3, as DNA: TGTGCCAGCAGCCAAGTCGGGGGGGCCACAGATACGCAGTATTTT. As protein: CASSQVGGATDTQYF. The chain uses TRBV5-4 and TRBJ2-3; 8 bases match TRBD2. CDR3 size: 15 residues. Germline trimming cut 4 bases from V and 2 bases from J; bases unmatched to any gene: 6. Germline loops: CDR1 SGHNT, CDR2 YYREEE (reference sequence).

This clone has just a few counts. This chain connects TRBV7-6 to TRBJ2-2; maybe TRBD1 (5 bases). The V and J ends lost 5 bases and 1 base respectively, with 8 bases between them. CDR3 length: 14 amino acids. In germline, CDR1 is SGHVS, CDR2 FNYEAQ. CDR3 DNA sequence: TGTGCCAGCAGCCCCGACAGGAACACCGGGGAGCTGTTTTTT. This gives the protein CASSPDRNTGELFF.

The chain has TRBV29-1 and TRBJ1-4; D unclear. Germline V CDR1 and CDR2: SQVTM, ANQGSEA. The CDR3 totals 13 residues. Trimming cost V 5 bases and J 0 bases, with 7 bases left between them. The chain's CDR3 is CSVSSSTNEKLFF. The CDR3 DNA follows: TGCAGCGTTAGCTCCTCAACTAATGAAAAACTGTTTTTT.

The rearrangement uses TRBV11-2 and TRBJ2-1; tentative D call: TRBD1 (6 bases). The CDR3 has 15 amino acids. Germline CDR1 SGHAT, CDR2 FQNNGV. V shed 2 bases and J shed 6 bases, with 14 bases lying between them. CDR3 DNA sequence: TGTGCCAGCAGCTTACCAGGGGCCGGAGGCAATGAGCAGTTCTTC. This codes for CASSLPGAGGNEQFF.

The table lists this clone with a few counts. J is TRBJ1-5 and V is TRBV19, with TRBD1 matching over 9 bases. The V gene end was trimmed by 10 bases and the J gene end by 3 bases; junction bases not matched to a gene: 13. There are 16 residues in the CDR3. Germline values: CDR1 LNHDA, CDR2 SQIVND (reference sequence). CDR3 nucleotides: TGTGCCACCACCAGAATGGGACAGGGTATCAATCAGCCCCAGCATTTT. Amino acid sequence: CATTRMGQGINQPQHF. Combining the CDR3 with reference TRBV19 and TRBJ1-5 gives the whole variable domain DGGITQSPKYLFRKEGQNVTLSCEQNLNHDAMYWYRQDPGQGLRLIYYSQIVNDFQKGDIAEGYSVSREKKESFPLTVTSAQKNPTAFYLCATTRMGQGINQPQHFGDGTRLSIL.

This clone has more than one count but fewer than ten. The rearrangement joins TRBV10-3 to TRBJ1-6, with TRBD1 matching over 7 bases. V lost 10 bases, J lost 8 bases, and 8 bases stayed unmatched. There are 13 residues in the CDR3. The germline CDR1 and CDR2 sequences are ENHRY and SYGVKD. DNA for the CDR3: TGTGCCACGGCAACAGGGGAGCATTCACCCCTCCACTTT. Translating gives CATATGEHSPLHF.

This clone showed up many times. The V gene is TRBV15, the J gene TRBJ2-7; 7 bases line up with TRBD1. J was trimmed by 0 bases and V by 2 bases; bases with no gene match: 1. CDR1 is LNHNV, CDR2 YYDKDF, per germline (reference sequence). The CDR3 is made up of 14 amino acids. The CDR3 region is CATSRRDSSYEQYF. CDR3 coding DNA: TGTGCCACCAGCAGAAGGGACAGCTCCTACGAGCAGTACTTC. The variable domain in full, completed from reference TRBV15 and TRBJ2-7, reads DAMVIQNPRYQVTQFGKPVTLSCSQTLNHNVMYWYQQKSSQAPKLLFHYYDKDFNNEADTPDNFQSRRPNTSFCFLDIRSPGLGDTAMYLCATSRRDSSYEQYFGPGTRLTVT.

The table lists this clone with many counts. The chain has TRBV4-3 and TRBJ2-5; possible D gene TRBD2, 5 bases. V was cut by 1 base and J by 0 bases, with 9 bases left in between. Germline CDR1 reads LGHNA; CDR2 reads YSLEER. The CDR3 is 15 amino acids. Written as DNA, the CDR3 is TGCGCCAGCAGCCAAGCCGCGGGTTACCAAGAGACCCAGTACTTC. It specifies CASSQAAGYQETQYF.

This clone came up a few times. This chain links TRBV5-1 with TRBJ2-5, with TRBD1 as a possible D gene (6 bases). The V end was cut by 4 bases, the J end by 2 bases, with 9 bases between. CDR1 SGHRS and CDR2 YFSETQ come from the germline V gene. The CDR3 extends over 13 amino acids. In nucleotides, the CDR3 is TGCGCCAGCAGCAGGGACATGCAAGAGACCCAGTACTTC. It is translated as CASSRDMQETQYF.

V gene TRBV7-7 combines with J gene TRBJ2-2, with 8 bases matching TRBD2. Germline V gene data show CDR1 as SSHAT and CDR2 as FNYEAQ (reference sequence). Trimming cost V 6 bases and J 6 bases; bases outside gene matches: 6. CDR3 length: 14 residues. CDR3 coding DNA: TGTGCCAGCAGTTTGCAGACTAGCGCCGGGGAGCTGTTTTTT. Translation gives CASSLQTSAGELFF.

The chain has TRBV19 and TRBJ2-7, with a weak D call TRBD2 (6 bases). The CDR3 length is 14 residues. V was shortened by 5 bases and J by 5 bases, with 16 bases between the two germline ends. Germline V gene sequence: CDR1 LNHDA, CDR2 SQIVND (reference sequence). CDR3 in DNA: TGTGCCAGTAGTCCCTCGGGAGTTACCAACGAGCAGTACTTC. Translating it yields CASSPSGVTNEQYF.

The rearrangement uses TRBV7-2 and TRBJ2-7; a weak D match, TRBD2 (6 bases). The CDR3 is made up of 13 amino acids. Germline loops: CDR1 SGHTA, CDR2 FQGNSA. V lost 3 bases and J 3 bases, leaving 9 bases between the germline ends. This chain's CDR3 is CASSFTSRYEQYF. The CDR3 coding sequence is TGTGCCAGCAGCTTCACTAGCCGCTACGAGCAGTACTTC.

V is TRBV11-3 and J is TRBJ2-2; no clear D gene. V gave up 2 bases and J gave up 3 bases, with 4 bases separating them. This CDR3 is built from 13 residues. Germline V gene lookup returns CDR1 SGHNT and CDR2 YENEEA. The CDR3 sequence is CASSLRHTGELFF. The CDR3 bases are TGTGCCAGCAGCTTACGTCACACCGGGGAGCTGTTTTTT.

The chain has TRBV15 and TRBJ2-3; 7 bases agree with TRBD2. Losses at the gene ends were 7 bases for V and 5 bases for J; bases not matched to a gene: 9. Germline V gene sequence: CDR1 LNHNV, CDR2 YYDKDF (reference sequence). The CDR3 sequence is 14 residues long. Here the CDR3 DNA reads TGTGCCACCAAAGCGGGAATGGAAAGAGATACGCAGTATTTT. This codes for CATKAGMERDTQYF.

This clone has ten or more counts. The chain combines TRBV29-1 with TRBJ2-5, with 8 bases fitting TRBD1. Germline CDR1 is SQVTM and CDR2 is ANQGSEA. This CDR3 region has 13 residues. The V and J ends lost 4 bases and 1 base, in that order; junction bases with no gene match: 2. CDR3 sequence: CSVGQGPQETQYF. The CDR3 DNA reads TGCAGCGTTGGACAGGGGCCCCAAGAGACCCAGTACTTC.

This clone came up a few times. The CDR3 DNA sequence: TGTGCCAGCAGCTTAGGACAGCCCTCTGGGGCCAACGTCCTGACTTTC. It codes for CASSLGQPSGANVLTF. The chain carries TRBV5-4 and TRBJ2-6; D possibly corresponds to TRBD1 (6 bases). The CDR3 has 16 residues. V was trimmed by 2 bases and J by 0 bases, leaving 9 bases between them. The germline V gene has CDR1 SGHNT and CDR2 YYREEE (reference sequence). Supplemented by reference TRBV5-4 and TRBJ2-6, the full variable domain reads ETGVTQSPTHLIKTRGQQVTLRCSSQSGHNTVSWYQQALGQGPQFIFQYYREEENGRGNFPPRFSGLQFPNYSSELNVNALELDDSALYLCASSLGQPSGANVLTFGAGSRLTVL.

The V call is TRBV2, the J call TRBJ2-3; D not resolved. CDR1 and CDR2 from the germline V gene are SNHLY and FYNNEI. The CDR3 runs 11 residues. Trimming took 7 bases from V and 6 from J, leaving 8 bases between them. CDR3 coding DNA: TGTGCCAGCACCATCCGGGATACGCAGTATTTT. Translating gives CASTIRDTQYF.

CDR3 amino acids: CASSRDTGELFF. The CDR3 coding sequence is TGTGCCAGCAGTCGGGACACCGGGGAGCTGTTTTTT. The chain couples TRBV2 to TRBJ2-2; D remains ambiguous. Germline CDR1 is SNHLY and CDR2 is FYNNEI. The V end was cut by 5 bases, the J end by 3 bases, with 4 bases between. The CDR3 consists of 12 residues.

The rearrangement uses TRBV10-3 and TRBJ1-1, with 7 bases lining up with TRBD1. This CDR3 has 12 amino acids. Trimming at V came to 3 bases and at J to 9 bases, leaving 4 bases not matched to a gene. CDR1 and CDR2 from the germline V gene are ENHRY and SYGVKD. The CDR3: CAISDDRVQAFF. Here the CDR3 DNA reads TGTGCCATCAGTGATGACAGGGTCCAAGCTTTCTTT.

This rearrangement joins TRBV6-5 to TRBJ2-5, with 7 bases fitting TRBD1. Trimming cost V 5 bases and J 3 bases; bases outside gene matches: 3. There are 13 residues in the CDR3. Germline CDR1 MNHEY, CDR2 SVGAGI. As DNA, the CDR3 is TGTGCCAGCAGTAGCCAGGGGGAAGAGACCCAGTACTTC. It is translated as CASSSQGEETQYF.

This clone was counted only a few times. This rearrangement joins TRBV10-3 to TRBJ2-5; 7 nucleotides align to TRBD1. Losses at the gene ends were 6 bases for V and 2 bases for J; bases not matched to a gene: 12. The CDR3 covers 16 residues. Germline-derived CDR1 and CDR2 are ENHRY and SYGVKD. CDR3 bases: TGTGCCATCAGCACCATATCCGCGGACAGGCAAGAGACCCAGTACTTC. This sequence encodes CAISTISADRQETQYF.

V and J are TRBV4-2 and TRBJ1-1; unclear D gene. Trimming left V 0 bases short and J 0 bases short, with 5 bases between. Germline-derived CDR1 and CDR2 are LGHNA and YNFKEQ. The CDR3 runs 14 residues. The CDR3 protein is CASSQDLLNTEAFF. The CDR3 nucleotides read TGTGCCAGCAGCCAAGATCTACTGAACACTGAAGCTTTCTTT.

This clone was found a few times. The chain is built from TRBV9 and TRBJ2-7; 7 bases are a match to TRBD2. Per the germline V gene, CDR1 is SGDLS and CDR2 is YYNGEE. The CDR3 has 14 amino acids. V lost 0 bases to trimming and J lost 5 bases; unmatched junction nucleotides: 5. This CDR3 reads CASSVERAGNEQYF. CDR3 nucleotide sequence: TGTGCCAGCAGCGTAGAACGAGCGGGAAACGAGCAGTACTTC.